A selection of T cell receptor beta chains follows, all from one sample in a study of blood T cell repertoires in COVID-19. Sequenced by immunoSEQ multiplex PCR; TCRdb stores in-frame clones only, minus some. The sample includes about 180,000 clones, roughly 84% of them seen just once. The sequenced sample consisted of peripheral blood. These TCRs come from a man older than 75 with COVID-19, enrolled during active disease. CDR3s leave out the opening cysteine and the closing phenylalanine or tryptophan.

TRBV4-2	TRBJ1-6	ASRMEGERNSPLH
TRBV5-4	TRBJ2-3	ASSSYSPADTQY
TRBV28	TRBJ2-3	ASRILRAGGGTDTQY
TRBV5-4	TRBJ1-1	ASSLAPGQGRTEAF
TRBV10-3	TRBJ1-2	AISEGSDSNYGYT
TRBV2	TRBJ1-1	ASRKDGGRTEAF
TRBV4-1	TRBJ2-5	ASSQDPAGGETQY
TRBV11-2	TRBJ2-1	ASEGGSSYNEQF
TRBV20-1	TRBJ2-7	SASQLDEQY
TRBV3-1/TRBV3-2	TRBJ1-1	ASSQDRGGTEAF
TRBV5-4	TRBJ2-5	ASSPTRTGRTQY
TRBV9	TRBJ1-2	ASSETGGGGYGYT
TRBV6-1	TRBJ1-6	ASSGDRGPWNSPLH
TRBV5-1	TRBJ1-4	ASSLEIGTLAEKLF
TRBV11-3	TRBJ1-6	ASSLDGGNSPLH
TRBV6-2/TRBV6-3	TRBJ1-2	ASSYVIYGYT
TRBV5-5	TRBJ1-2	ASNRDPNYGYT
TRBV10-2	TRBJ1-1	ASSREMNTEAF
TRBV5-1	TRBJ1-6	ASSLDGQGTTYSPLH
TRBV9	TRBJ1-6	ASSPRATSPLH
TRBV6-5	TRBJ2-7	ASSPLAGNYEQY
TRBV6-4	TRBJ1-1	ASSEAVNTEAF
TRBV6-2/TRBV6-3	TRBJ1-5	ASSYSLRQPQH
TRBV9	TRBJ2-3	ASTPPGGTDTQY
TRBV24-1	TRBJ2-5	ATSDRTGGGETQY
TRBV2	TRBJ2-7	ASRGTGGIYEQY
TRBV5-4	TRBJ1-5	ASSLRGGNQPQH
TRBV12-5	TRBJ2-3	ASGSGTLTDTQY
TRBV3-1/TRBV3-2	TRBJ1-2	ASSQDSGGYGYT
TRBV9	TRBJ2-5	ASSVGVTGLDETQY
TRBV12-1	TRBJ1-2	ASSFVRTGTGYT
TRBV19	TRBJ1-5	ASSIVRVSNQPQH
TRBV6-6	TRBJ1-1	ASSPTRTGQYEAF
TRBV10-3	TRBJ1-5	AITPGKTDQPQH
TRBV28	TRBJ1-4	ASRYTAPTNEKLF
TRBV4-1	TRBJ1-2	ASSQVDTPGRGYT
TRBV18	TRBJ2-1	ASSGLAGGTNNEQF